Listed below are T cell receptor beta chains from one sample, sequenced in a study of T cells in Graves' hyperthyroidism and ophthalmopathy. TCRdb reprocessed the multiplex PCR reads via MiXCR and lists one record per CDR3 protein. The data contain around 620,000 distinct CDR3 sequences, 14% of them singletons. Sequencing was performed on blood. The receptors stem from a woman aged 18-29 years with Graves' ophthalmopathy. The CDR3 runs from the conserved cysteine through the conserved F or W. A D gene is named only where the DNA matches it firmly. Clone size is stated in some rows and not others, as once, few, many or a class when expanded.

clone size	V gene	J gene	D gene	CDR3 protein	CDR3 DNA
few	TRBV5-6	TRBJ2-5	TRBD2	CASSAGLASETQYF	TGTGCCAGCAGCGCGGGACTAGCGTCAGAGACCCAGTACTTC
once	TRBV5-6	TRBJ1-4	NA	CASSFLGRTNEKLFF	TGTGCCAGCAGCTTCCTCGGGAGAACTAATGAAAAACTGTTTTTT
few	TRBV19	TRBJ1-1	NA	CASSILGALNTEAFF	TGTGCCAGTAGTATACTTGGGGCACTGAACACTGAAGCTTTCTTT
NA	TRBV4-3	TRBJ2-7	NA	CASSQDALALRLYF	TGCGCCAGCAGCCAAGATGCCTTAGCTCTAAGGCTGTACTTC
many	TRBV27	TRBJ2-7	TRBD2	CASSTSGNYEQYF	TGTGCCAGCAGTACTAGCGGAAACTACGAGCAGTACTTC
many	TRBV7-3	TRBJ2-7	TRBD1	CASSSGQGAGYEQYF	TGTGCCAGCAGCTCAGGACAGGGGGCGGGATACGAGCAGTACTTC
NA	TRBV24-1	TRBJ2-5	NA	CATSEGSRPFFAPTTQYF	TGTGCCACCAGTGAAGGGTCGAGACCATTTTTTGCGCCGACGACCCAGTACTTC
NA	TRBV20-1	TRBJ2-7	NA	CSASGPRDEQYF	TGCAGTGCTAGTGGGCCCCGGGACGAGCAGTACTTC
NA	TRBV5-6	TRBJ2-3	NA	CASSFSPGDTQYF	TGTGCCAGCAGCTTCAGCCCCGGAGATACGCAGTACTTT
many	TRBV27	TRBJ1-5	TRBD1	CASTPFPGQGQPQHF	TGTGCCAGCACCCCATTCCCGGGACAGGGTCAGCCCCAGCATTTT
NA	TRBV5-1	TRBJ1-5	NA	CASSFGGLEPQHF	TGCGCCAGCAGCTTCGGCGGTCTGGAGCCCCAGCATTTT
NA	TRBV29-1	TRBJ1-2	NA	CSVEALGYAYRANYGYTF	TGCAGCGTTGAAGCCCTGGGGTACGCTTATAGGGCTAACTATGGCTACACCTTC
many	TRBV5-1	TRBJ2-7	NA	CASARAGVYEQYF	TGCGCCAGCGCCCGGGCAGGGGTCTACGAGCAGTACTTC
NA	TRBV5-1	TRBJ1-1	NA	CASSLGSMNTEAFF	TGCGCCAGCAGCTTGGGGAGTATGAACACTGAAGCTTTCTTT
many	TRBV20-1	TRBJ2-7	TRBD1	CSALLPGQGSYEQYF	TGCAGTGCTCTCCTACCGGGACAGGGCTCGTACGAGCAGTACTTC
NA	TRBV29-1	TRBJ2-7	NA	CSVELTGPGSYEQYF	TGCAGCGTTGAGCTGACAGGCCCCGGCTCCTACGAGCAGTACTTC
NA	TRBV9	TRBJ2-7	TRBD2	CASSPRLARDEQYF	TGTGCCAGCAGCCCGCGACTAGCTAGGGACGAGCAGTACTTC